The 31 T cell receptor beta chains reported below all come from one sample, sequenced in a study of T-cell reconstitution after alpha-beta-depleted transplantation in children. Molecular barcoding with unique molecular identifiers was used for the TCRbeta library. Each CDR3 protein is one row after TCRdb ran MiXCR on the PCR reads. The sample consists of 250,000 to 350,000 distinct CDR3 sequences, roughly 21% of them appearing once. Here the sequenced sample was PBMCs, mostly from graft donor cells, taken 180 days after TCRalphabeta/CD19-depleted stem cell transplant. The source of these receptors is a male patient younger than 18 who had a stem cell transplant for acute lymphoblastic leukemia, so the T cells may come from the graft donor.

This clonotype was found a few times. The CDR3 sequence: CASSQENGVGRANEKLFF. DNA for the CDR3: TGTGCCAGCAGCCAAGAGAACGGGGTGGGACGGGCTAATGAAAAACTGTTTTTT. The chain links TRBV4-2 to TRBJ1-4; TRBD1 is a possible D gene (5 bases). CDR3 length equals 18 residues. Per the germline V gene, CDR1 is LGHNA and CDR2 is YNFKEQ. The germline V and J ends were trimmed by 0 bases and 3 bases, with 17 bases remaining between them.

The rearrangement joins TRBV5-1 to TRBJ2-1; 7 nucleotides agree with TRBD2. Germline CDR1 and CDR2: SGHRS and YFSETQ. J was trimmed by 1 base and V by 0 bases; bases with no gene match: 7. CDR3 length: 17 residues. CDR3 nucleotides: TGCGCCAGCAGCTTGGAGGTGGGAGGGCTTTCCTACAATGAGCAGTTCTTC. Translation gives CASSLEVGGLSYNEQFF. Drawing the rest from reference TRBV5-1 and TRBJ2-1, the complete variable domain is KAGVTQTPRYLIKTRGQQVTLSCSPISGHRSVSWYQQTPGQGLQFLFEYFSETQRNKGNFPGRFSGRQFSNSRSEMNVSTLELGDSALYLCASSLEVGGLSYNEQFFGPGTRLTVL.

This sequence joins TRBV2 and TRBJ2-1, with 9 bases identical to TRBD2. CDR1 and CDR2 (germline): SNHLY, FYNNEI. V was clipped by 8 bases and J by 3 bases; unmatched bases: 5. This CDR3 has 14 residues. The CDR3 reads CASVRLADYNEQFF. For the CDR3, the DNA is TGTGCCAGCGTGAGACTAGCGGACTACAATGAGCAGTTCTTC. Full variable domain (missing parts from reference TRBV2 and TRBJ2-1): EPEVTQTPSHQVTQMGQEVILRCVPISNHLYFYWYRQILGQKVEFLVSFYNNEISEKSEIFDDQFSVERPDGSNFTLKIRSTKLEDSAMYFCASVRLADYNEQFFGPGTRLTVL.

CDR3 bases: TGCAGTGCCCGATCAGGGGGCGCGTACGAGCAGTACTTC. Encoded protein: CSARSGGAYEQYF. The rearrangement links TRBV20-1 to TRBJ2-7; 8 nucleotides agree with TRBD1. J lost 4 bases, V lost 6 bases, and 8 bases had no gene match. Germline V CDR1 and CDR2: DFQATT, SNEGSKA (reference sequence). The CDR3 is 13 amino acids.

This clonotype was recorded at least ten times. The genes are TRBV12-3 or TRBV12-4 and TRBJ2-3; 10 positions agree with TRBD1. The CDR3 has 14 amino acids. With 10 bases clipped from V and 3 bases from J, the junction kept 7 bases outside the gene matches. The CDR3 sequence: CATSRDRGTDTQYF. CDR3 nucleotides: TGTGCCACCTCGCGGGACAGGGGAACAGATACGCAGTATTTT.

This clonotype came up many times. The chain recombines TRBV27 with TRBJ2-7, with D possibly called TRBD1 or TRBD2 (5 bases each). The CDR3 length is 15 residues. Trimming cost V 6 bases and J 4 bases, with 19 bases left between them. Germline V gene sequence: CDR1 MNHEY, CDR2 SMNVEV (reference sequence). CDR3 residues: CASSPPGTWGYEQYF. For the CDR3, the DNA is TGTGCCAGCAGCCCCCCTGGCACGTGGGGGTACGAGCAGTACTTC.

This clonotype was recorded a few times. The genes are TRBV5-1 and TRBJ1-2; 9 bases are shared with TRBD1. Per germline, CDR1 SGHRS and CDR2 YFSETQ. The V segment lost 4 bases and the J segment 7 bases; nucleotides outside the gene matches: 2. This CDR3 has 12 amino acids. This chain's CDR3 is CASSTGGRGYTF. In DNA, the CDR3 is TGCGCCAGCAGCACAGGGGGCCGTGGCTACACCTTC. Full variable domain (outside the CDR3, taken from reference TRBV5-1 and TRBJ1-2): KAGVTQTPRYLIKTRGQQVTLSCSPISGHRSVSWYQQTPGQGLQFLFEYFSETQRNKGNFPGRFSGRQFSNSRSEMNVSTLELGDSALYLCASSTGGRGYTFGSGTRLTVV.

The V call is TRBV2, the J call TRBJ2-7, with D possibly matching TRBD1 (5 bases). Per the germline V gene, CDR1 is SNHLY and CDR2 is FYNNEI. V was trimmed by 5 bases and J by 2 bases, leaving 13 bases between them. The CDR3 consists of 14 residues. The CDR3 is CASSLGNRPYEQYF. For the CDR3, the DNA is TGTGCCAGCAGTTTGGGTAACAGGCCCTACGAGCAGTACTTC.

This clonotype has only a few counts. Germline and junction disagree at one end, which may indicate a read error. The CDR3 nucleotides are TGTGCCAGCAATTACGGGGCACGGAATTATGGCTACACCTTC. This sequence encodes CASNYGARNYGYTF. This chain links TRBV6-5 with TRBJ1-2; perhaps TRBD1 as D (5 bases). In germline, CDR1 is MNHEY, CDR2 SVGAGI. The CDR3 consists of 14 residues.

This clonotype turned up a few times. The chain couples TRBV7-8 to TRBJ1-1; no definite D call. Germline V gene data show CDR1 as SGHVS and CDR2 as FQNEAQ. CDR3 length: 15 amino acids. V dropped 7 bases and J dropped 2 bases, with 17 bases sitting between them. The CDR3 coding sequence is TGTGCCAGCACCGTGACCGGGAACTCAAACACTGAAGCTTTCTTT. Amino acid sequence: CASTVTGNSNTEAFF.

The CDR3 region has the DNA TGTGCCAGCAGCTTAGTTATTCCCGGGACACCCTCCTACGAGCAGTACTTC. Its protein product is CASSLVIPGTPSYEQYF. The J gene is TRBJ2-7, the V gene TRBV7-8, with D perhaps matching TRBD1 (6 bases). Germline V lookup: CDR1 SGHVS, CDR2 FQNEAQ. V dropped 1 base and J dropped 0 bases, with 16 bases sitting between them. CDR3 length: 17 residues.

This chain links TRBV20-1 with TRBJ2-1; 7 positions agree with TRBD2. Trimming took 3 bases from V and 4 from J; bases not matched to a gene: 12. This CDR3 comprises 16 residues. Per the germline V gene, CDR1 is DFQATT and CDR2 is SNEGSKA (reference sequence). The CDR3 sequence is CSASPRHSGWYNEQFF. CDR3 bases: TGCAGTGCTAGCCCTAGGCATAGCGGGTGGTACAATGAGCAGTTCTTC.

The sample holds a few counts of this clonotype. V usage is TRBV29-1 and J usage is TRBJ1-2; no clear D. V lost 5 bases and J lost 13, with 8 bases in between. The germline V gene encodes CDR1 SQVTM and CDR2 ANQGSEA. This CDR3 has 8 residues. The CDR3 coding sequence is TGCAGCGTTTCTGGACTCACCTTC. Translated, it gives CSVSGLTF.

This rearrangement joins TRBV12-3 or TRBV12-4 to TRBJ2-6, with D possibly TRBD1 on 6 matching bases. With 8 bases removed from V and 0 bases from J, the gap between germline ends came to 23 bases. There are 19 residues in the CDR3. The CDR3 DNA is TGTGCCAGCTGTCCCCCCAGGGGCCCTTGGCACTCTGGGGCCAACGTCCTGACTTTC. The encoded protein is CASCPPRGPWHSGANVLTF.

The chain recombines TRBV18 with TRBJ1-4; 7 nucleotides line up with TRBD1. Germline trimming cut 3 bases from V and 11 bases from J; bases unmatched to any gene: 12. Germline lookup yields CDR1 KGHSH and CDR2 LQKENI. The CDR3 consists of 15 residues. This CDR3 reads CASSPPYLDRAKLFF. CDR3 nucleotides: TGTGCCAGCTCACCTCCTTACCTTGACAGGGCCAAACTGTTTTTT.

The J gene is TRBJ1-5, the V gene TRBV12-3 or TRBV12-4; D ambiguous. V lost 4 bases to trimming and J lost 1 base, with 14 bases between them. The CDR3 is 16 residues long. In DNA form, the CDR3 reads TGTGCCAGCAGTTCCCCAATCCGGGGAAGCAATCAGCCCCAGCATTTT. Translating it yields CASSSPIRGSNQPQHF.

Many counts were recorded for this clonotype. The chain couples TRBV5-1 to TRBJ2-1; D unresolved. V was shortened by 1 base and J by 9 bases, with 17 bases between the two germline ends. The CDR3 consists of 15 residues. Germline V gene data show CDR1 as SGHRS and CDR2 as YFSETQ. The CDR3 sequence: CASSLNVVGAAEQFF. In DNA form, the CDR3 reads TGCGCCAGCAGCTTGAACGTGGTAGGCGCGGCTGAGCAGTTCTTC.

This clonotype was observed a handful of times. The V and J genes are TRBV29-1 and TRBJ1-2; D possibly corresponds to TRBD1 (5 bases). Germline V CDR1 and CDR2: SQVTM, ANQGSEA. V shed 4 bases and J shed 5 bases, with 14 bases lying between them. CDR3 size: 13 residues. The CDR3 reads CSVVAGGRYGYTF. The CDR3 region has the DNA TGCAGCGTTGTCGCCGGGGGAAGATATGGCTACACCTTC. The whole variable domain, remainder taken from reference TRBV29-1 and TRBJ1-2, is SAVISQKPSRDICQRGTSLTIQCQVDSQVTMMFWYRQQPGQSLTLIATANQGSEATYESGFVIDKFPISRPNLTFSTLTVSNMSPEDSSIYLCSVVAGGRYGYTFGSGTRLTVV.

The gene calls are TRBV18 and TRBJ1-2, with 7 bases lining up with TRBD1. This CDR3 has 15 amino acids. V lost 3 bases to trimming and J lost 4 bases; unmatched junction nucleotides: 8. The germline V gene encodes CDR1 KGHSH and CDR2 LQKENI. This CDR3 is CASSPGTARTYGYTF. Written as DNA, the CDR3 is TGTGCCAGCTCACCCGGGACAGCTAGAACCTATGGCTACACCTTC.

The chain combines TRBV5-1 with TRBJ2-7; D remains ambiguous. The CDR3 has 14 residues. The V gene lost 3 bases and the J gene lost 0 bases, with 10 bases spanning the gap. Germline V gene lookup returns CDR1 SGHRS and CDR2 YFSETQ. The CDR3, as DNA: TGCGCCAGCAGCTGGGGTGGCCCCTCCTACGAGCAGTACTTC. It specifies CASSWGGPSYEQYF.

The chain carries TRBV6-4 and TRBJ2-7, with 10 bases aligning to TRBD1. The CDR3 sequence is 23 residues long. Trimming removed 7 bases from V and 2 bases from J; junction bases left unmatched: 32. Germline lookup yields CDR1 MRHNA and CDR2 SNTAGT. CDR3 region: CASNPLGARYRGQGKRSAYEQYF. CDR3 bases: TGTGCCAGCAACCCGCTTGGTGCCCGTTACCGGGGACAGGGGAAACGGTCAGCCTACGAGCAGTACTTC.

The chain has TRBV25-1 and TRBJ1-2; D gene unclear. The CDR3 spans 16 residues. Trimming shortened V by 5 bases and J by 6 bases, and 22 bases separated the two germline ends. CDR1 is MGHDK, CDR2 SYGVNS, per germline. As DNA, the CDR3 is TGTGCCAGCAGTTCGACGGCAGACACTTCTCACAATGGCTACACCTTC. Translation: CASSSTADTSHNGYTF.

The CDR3 coding sequence is TGCAGCGTTGATTTCCGGCTAGCGGTATGGGAGAATGAGCAGTTCTTC. It is translated as CSVDFRLAVWENEQFF. This chain joins TRBV29-1 and TRBJ2-1; 7 bases are a match to TRBD2. This CDR3 spans 16 amino acids. Germline V lookup: CDR1 SQVTM, CDR2 ANQGSEA. The V gene end was trimmed by 3 bases and the J gene end by 7 bases; junction bases not matched to a gene: 15.

V usage is TRBV5-5 and J usage is TRBJ2-5; 7 bases agree with TRBD2. J lost 3 bases, V lost 4 bases, and 12 bases had no gene match. This CDR3 comprises 16 residues. CDR1 and CDR2 from the germline V gene are SGHKS and YYEKEE (reference sequence). In nucleotides, the CDR3 is TGTGCCAGCAGCCGAGGACTAGAACCTTTCAAAGAGACCCAGTACTTC. Amino acids: CASSRGLEPFKETQYF.

The V gene is TRBV29-1, the J gene TRBJ2-5; D not resolved. The germline CDR1 and CDR2 sequences are SQVTM and ANQGSEA. This CDR3 spans 12 amino acids. Between the trimmed V and J ends, which lost 4 bases and 4 bases, there was a span of 10 bases. CDR3 amino acids: CSVALIGETQYF. Written as DNA, the CDR3 is TGCAGCGTTGCGTTGATTGGAGAGACCCAGTACTTC.

This clonotype occurred a few times. This chain links TRBV4-1 with TRBJ2-3, with D unclear. This CDR3 spans 14 amino acids. In germline, CDR1 is MGHRA, CDR2 YSYEKL. V lost 1 base, J lost 6 bases, and 11 bases lay in between. The CDR3 spells CASSQAPEVDTQYF. The CDR3 region has the DNA TGCGCCAGCAGCCAAGCCCCGGAAGTGGATACGCAGTATTTT.

The J gene is TRBJ2-7, the V gene TRBV7-9; D possibly corresponds to TRBD1 (6 bases). The CDR3 sequence is 14 residues long. The ends were cut back, 3 bases at V and 2 bases at J, with 11 bases in the middle. Germline values: CDR1 SEHNR, CDR2 FQNEAQ (reference sequence). DNA of the CDR3: TGTGCCAGCAGCTTGGGGGCTGTAGCCTACGAGCAGTACTTC. It yields the protein CASSLGAVAYEQYF.

In its sample, this clonotype was seen a few times. The chain recombines TRBV20-1 with TRBJ2-7; 10 bases match TRBD1. With 6 bases clipped from V and 0 bases from J, the junction kept 5 bases outside the gene matches. The CDR3 is 14 residues long. Germline CDR1 and CDR2: DFQATT and SNEGSKA (reference sequence). The CDR3 DNA follows: TGCAGTGCCCTACGGACAGGGGGCTCCTACGAGCAGTACTTC. This codes for CSALRTGGSYEQYF.

The chain recombines TRBV20-1 with TRBJ2-7; TRBD1 agrees at 7 bases. The CDR3 totals 14 residues. Germline V gene data show CDR1 as DFQATT and CDR2 as SNEGSKA (reference sequence). V lost 0 bases and J lost 2; bases outside the gene matches: 4. CDR3 sequence (DNA): TGCAGTGCTAGAGAAGGGCAGGGGGCCTACGAGCAGTACTTC. It encodes CSAREGQGAYEQYF.

This clonotype was counted many times. The CDR3 is CASTPPRVREQFF. In nucleotides, the CDR3 is TGTGCCAGCACTCCTCCCCGGGTCCGTGAGCAGTTCTTC. The chain has TRBV12-3 or TRBV12-4 and TRBJ2-1; D is uncertain. CDR3 size: 13 residues. Trimming took 7 bases from V and 9 from J, leaving 16 bases between them.

A few counts support this clonotype. Being one base from a much bigger clone, this may be a read error. The J gene is TRBJ2-2, the V gene TRBV7-6, with D possibly matching TRBD2 (5 bases). The CDR3 is 14 residues long. Germline loops: CDR1 SGHVS, CDR2 FNYEAQ. The CDR3 DNA reads as TGTGCCAGCAGCTCGTCCGCGAACACCGGGGTGCTGTTTTTT. Its protein product is CASSSSANTGVLFF.